This TCR beta chain was recovered during a study of blood T cell repertoires in COVID-19. Study in general: Sample material is recorded as cDNA or gDNA derived from T cells, B-cell-depleted T cells, or PBMCs.

Repertoires were generated with immunoSEQ multiplex PCR, while TCRdb's copy carries only in-frame clones and drops some. This table holds 200,000 or so clones, around 82% found once. Trimming pared 4 bases from V and 8 bases from J, leaving 15 bases between. CDR3 length: 13 residues. Germline V gene data show CDR1 as SGHRS and CDR2 as YFSETQ. Study members were between about 18 and 100 years old and lived in roughly 24 US regions. Grouping used clinical history reported by participants in a survey and questionnaire. The clonotype comes from a woman aged 40 to 50 with acute COVID-19. Sequenced material: PBMCs or T cells enriched from blood (not recorded which). The V and J genes are TRBV5-1 and TRBJ1-2; D call uncertain. CDR3 region: CASSGVLAAGYTF. DNA for the CDR3: TGCGCCAGCAGCGGCGTCCTTGCAGCGGGCTACACCTTC.